This T cell receptor (beta chain) is drawn from a study of vaccination and CD4 T cells after COVID-19. Treatment in this sample: approximately 10-day PBMC culture with coronavirus spike peptide pools or control peptides (ViraFEST assay). The CDR3 consists of 13 residues. CDR1 SGHAT and CDR2 FQNNGV come from the germline V gene. Scientists ran DNA taken from cultured CD4+ T cells through the Oncomine TCR Beta short-read assay for sequencing. TCRdb recomputed calls from the PCR reads with MiXCR, one row per CDR3 protein. The sample gives some 17,000 distinct CDR3 sequences, more than 45% of which show up once; less than 5% is in the top ten. Concerning this clonotype: Its matching antigen is unknown. Germline and junction disagree at one end, which may indicate a read error.

This TCR came from a human donor who had recovered from COVID-19. The gene calls are TRBV11-2 and TRBJ2-1; D is unclear. Sample: CD4+ T cells from blood, cultured in vitro, taken before SARS-CoV-2 vaccination. CDR3 in amino acids: CASSLDPGPEDVF. CDR3 DNA sequence: TGTGCCAGCAGCTTAGATCCCGGACCCGAAGATGTCTTC.